A selection of T cell receptor beta chains follows, all from one sample in a study of blood T cell repertoires in COVID-19. Using immunoSEQ multiplex PCR, the repertoire was profiled, and TCRdb retains in-frame clones only, with some absent. The data hold about 260,000 clones, with over 80% observed a single time. Source material: PBMCs or T cells enriched from blood (not recorded which). These receptors were collected from a woman aged 40 to 50 who had been exposed to COVID-19. The CDR3 runs from the conserved cysteine through the conserved F or W. The D gene is left open where the match is weak. The size entry is marked missing in some rows and otherwise reads once, few, many or a size class.

J: TRBJ1-6; V: TRBV2; D: TRBD1; size: once; CDR3: CASSVQGNSPLHF; DNA: TGTGCCAGCAGTGTACAGGGGAATTCACCCCTCCACTTT
J: TRBJ2-5; V: TRBV6-2/TRBV6-3; D: TRBD2; size: once; CDR3: CASSSGTSGTQYF; DNA: TGTGCCAGCAGTTCCGGGACTAGTGGGACCCAGTACTTC
J: TRBJ1-1; V: TRBV18; D: TRBD1; size: -; CDR3: CASSQGQMNTEAFF; DNA: TGTGCCAGCTCACAGGGACAGATGAACACTGAAGCTTTCTTT
J: TRBJ1-4; V: TRBV5-1; D: TRBD1; size: once; CDR3: CASSGGDRASGKLFF; DNA: TGTGCCAGCAGCGGCGGGGACAGGGCAAGCGGAAAACTGTTTTTT
J: TRBJ2-2; V: TRBV3-1/TRBV3-2; D: TRBD2; size: -; CDR3: CASSLSTGTSGRYTGELFF; DNA: TGTGCCAGCAGTCTCAGTACCGGGACTAGCGGGAGGTACACCGGGGAGCTGTTTTTT
J: TRBJ2-5; V: TRBV20-1; D: -; size: -; CDR3: CSASGAPQETQYF; DNA: TGCAGTGCTAGTGGGGCCCCTCAAGAGACCCAGTACTTC
J: TRBJ2-1; V: TRBV4-3; D: TRBD1; size: -; CDR3: CASSQPGTGAHNEQFF; DNA: TGCGCCAGCAGCCAACCCGGGACAGGGGCGCACAATGAGCAGTTCTTC
J: TRBJ2-7; V: TRBV10-3; D: TRBD1; size: once; CDR3: CALGTGFEEQYF; DNA: TGTGCCCTAGGGACAGGGTTCGAGGAGCAGTACTTC
J: TRBJ2-5; V: TRBV5-4; D: TRBD1; size: few; CDR3: CASSRTGLRIETQYF; DNA: TGTGCCAGCAGCCGGACAGGCCTAAGAATAGAGACCCAGTACTTC
J: TRBJ2-7; V: TRBV5-1; D: -; size: -; CDR3: CASSLAGDEQYF; DNA: TGCGCCAGCAGCTTGGCGGGGGACGAGCAGTACTTT
J: TRBJ1-5; V: TRBV27; D: -; size: -; CDR3: CASRPGTYNQPQHF; DNA: TGTGCCAGCAGACCCGGGACTTACAATCAGCCCCAGCATTTT
J: TRBJ1-3; V: TRBV7-2; D: -; size: -; CDR3: CASSLGTRQKDTIYF; DNA: TGTGCCAGCAGCTTAGGAACCCGACAGAAGGACACCATATATTTT
J: TRBJ2-3; V: TRBV30; D: -; size: -; CDR3: CAWTQPQGFVDTQYF; DNA: TGTGCCTGGACCCAACCCCAGGGATTTGTAGATACGCAGTATTTT
J: TRBJ1-2; V: TRBV7-6; D: -; size: -; CDR3: CASSLEGGGYTF; DNA: TGTGCCAGCAGCTTAGAAGGGGGTGGCTACACCTTC
J: TRBJ2-5; V: TRBV10-2; D: -; size: -; CDR3: CASSDPSKETQYF; DNA: TGCGCCAGCAGTGACCCCAGTAAGGAGACCCAGTACTTC
J: TRBJ2-4; V: TRBV7-9; D: TRBD1; size: -; CDR3: CASSFGQGAKNIQYF; DNA: TGTGCCAGCAGCTTCGGACAGGGCGCCAAAAACATTCAGTACTTC
J: TRBJ2-1; V: TRBV7-9; D: TRBD1; size: -; CDR3: CASSQGGQGSYNEQFF; DNA: TGTGCCAGCAGCCAGGGCGGACAGGGGTCCTACAATGAGCAGTTCTTC
J: TRBJ1-2; V: TRBV25-1; D: -; size: -; CDR3: CASSLSGFYGYTF; DNA: TGTGCCAGCAGCCTTTCTGGCTTCTATGGCTACACCTTC
J: TRBJ2-3; V: TRBV6-4; D: -; size: -; CDR3: CASSDSEGGTDTQYF; DNA: TGTGCCAGCAGTGACTCTGAGGGGGGGACAGATACGCAGTATTTT
J: TRBJ2-5; V: TRBV11-2; D: -; size: -; CDR3: CASSGVFRGQETQYF; DNA: TGTGCCAGCAGCGGGGTTTTTAGGGGCCAAGAGACCCAGTACTTC
J: TRBJ2-3; V: TRBV5-4; D: TRBD2; size: -; CDR3: CASSSPSGGAGTQYF; DNA: TGTGCCAGCAGCTCGCCTAGCGGGGGGGCCGGTACGCAGTATTTT
J: TRBJ1-1; V: TRBV28; D: -; size: -; CDR3: CASSLTTYRDITTEAFF; DNA: TGTGCCAGCAGTTTAACTACCTACCGGGACATTACTACTGAAGCTTTCTTT
J: TRBJ2-5; V: TRBV16; D: TRBD1; size: -; CDR3: CASSQATGGFQETQYF; DNA: TGTGCCAGCAGCCAAGCGACAGGGGGTTTCCAAGAGACCCAGTACTTC
J: TRBJ2-5; V: TRBV9; D: -; size: -; CDR3: CASSVDVIQETQYF; DNA: TGTGCCAGCAGCGTAGATGTCATCCAAGAGACCCAGTACTTC
J: TRBJ2-1; V: TRBV9; D: -; size: -; CDR3: CASSGGPPNNEQFF; DNA: TGTGCCAGCAGTGGAGGCCCCCCTAACAATGAGCAGTTCTTC
J: TRBJ1-5; V: TRBV18; D: TRBD1; size: -; CDR3: CASSKTGMEGNQPQHF; DNA: TGTGCCAGCTCAAAGACAGGGATGGAAGGCAATCAGCCCCAGCATTTT
J: TRBJ2-2; V: TRBV4-2; D: -; size: few; CDR3: CASSQEPTGRSTGELFF; DNA: TGTGCCAGCAGCCAAGAACCAACAGGGCGCAGCACCGGGGAGCTGTTTTTT